This T cell receptor (beta chain) was profiled in a study of cytomegalovirus exposure and HLA in healthy donors. Vbeta (60) and Jbeta (13) primers were used in the PCR. This table comes from immunoSEQ multiplex PCR, and its TCRdb copy is limited to in-frame clones, with some not included. The data contain roughly 120,000 clones, around 75% of them singletons. On this clone itself: The germline gene is not matched at one end of the junction; a read error may be the cause.

This sequence was found in a man in his sixties in good health and CMV-seropositive. The specimen sequenced was PBMCs.

The CDR3 is CASSQGLAGGQETQYF. The DNA for the CDR3 is TGTGCTAGCAGCCAAGGACTAGCGGGGGGCCAAGAGACCCAGTACTTC. The rearrangement uses TRBV7-7 and TRBJ2-5; 14 nucleotides line up with TRBD2. The CDR3 has 16 residues. Germline values: CDR1 SSHAT, CDR2 FNYEAQ (reference sequence). The variable domain in full, completed from reference TRBV7-7 and TRBJ2-5, reads GAGVSQSPRYKVTKRGQDVTLRCDPISSHATLYWYQQALGQGPEFLTYFNYEAQPDKSGLPSDRFSAERPEGSISTLTIQRTEQRDSAMYRCASSQGLAGGQETQYFGPGTRLLVL.